This T cell receptor beta chain is drawn from a study of T cell changes during pregnancy in multiple sclerosis. The CDR3 spans 15 residues. The ends were cut back, 1 base at V and 3 bases at J, with 13 bases in the middle. Per germline, CDR1 LNHNV and CDR2 YYDKDF (reference sequence). Clones were read by immunoSEQ multiplex PCR, and TCRdb kept only the in-frame ones, dropping some. The table lists about 28,000 clones, approximately 89% of them singletons. The starting material was CD4+ T cells from peripheral blood mononuclear cells, obtained in the second trimester of pregnancy. The clonotype comes from a female donor with multiple sclerosis, enrolled in a pregnancy study. The chain has TRBV15 and TRBJ2-7; possibly TRBD2 for D (6 bases). CDR3 bases: TGTGCCACCAGCAGAGTACCAGGAGGGTTCTACGAGCAGTACTTC. It yields the protein CATSRVPGGFYEQYF.